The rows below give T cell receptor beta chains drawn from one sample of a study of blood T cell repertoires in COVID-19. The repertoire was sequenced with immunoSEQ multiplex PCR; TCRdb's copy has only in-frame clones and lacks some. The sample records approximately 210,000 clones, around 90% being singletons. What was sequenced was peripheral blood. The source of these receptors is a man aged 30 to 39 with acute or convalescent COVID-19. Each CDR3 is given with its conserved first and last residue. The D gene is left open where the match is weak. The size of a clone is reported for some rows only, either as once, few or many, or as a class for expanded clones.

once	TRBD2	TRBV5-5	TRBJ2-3	CASSSHLSGALSTDTQYF	TGTGCCAGCAGCTCCCACCTCAGCGGGGCCCTAAGCACAGATACGCAGTATTTT
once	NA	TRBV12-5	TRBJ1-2	CASGFDRTYGYTF	TGTGCTAGTGGTTTTGACAGGACCTATGGCTACACCTTC
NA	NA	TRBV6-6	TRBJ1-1	CASSDATGGTTEAFF	TGTGCCAGCAGTGACGCGACGGGAGGTACCACTGAAGCTTTCTTT
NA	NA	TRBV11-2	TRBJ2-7	CASSFRGTYEQYF	TGTGCCAGCAGCTTTCGGGGAACCTACGAGCAGTACTTC
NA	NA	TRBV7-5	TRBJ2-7	CARSPSPDRGDEQYF	TGTGCCAGAAGCCCTAGCCCCGACAGGGGTGACGAGCAGTACTTC
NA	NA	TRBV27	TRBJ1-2	CASSFGAGDYGYTF	TGTGCCAGCAGTTTCGGGGCAGGGGACTATGGCTACACCTTC
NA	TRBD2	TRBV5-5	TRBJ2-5	CASSPPASGGLYQETQYF	TGTGCCAGCAGCCCCCCGGCTAGCGGGGGGCTGTACCAAGAGACCCAGTACTTC
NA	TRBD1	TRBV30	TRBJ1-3	CAWTLGQAGNTIYF	TGTGCCTGGACATTGGGACAGGCTGGAAACACCATATATTTT
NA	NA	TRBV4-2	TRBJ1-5	CASSQMYYQPQHF	TGTGCCAGCAGCCAAATGTACTATCAGCCCCAGCATTTT
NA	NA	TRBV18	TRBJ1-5	CASSPQMGTNSNQPQHF	TGTGCCAGCTCACCACAGATGGGGACTAATAGCAATCAGCCCCAGCATTTT
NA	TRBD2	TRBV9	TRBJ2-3	CASSGGLAGDNHRTQYF	TGTGCCAGCAGCGGAGGACTAGCGGGAGACAATCACCGCACGCAGTATTTT
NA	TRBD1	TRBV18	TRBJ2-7	CASSPRTGEQYF	TGTGCCAGCTCACCACGGACAGGCGAGCAGTACTTC
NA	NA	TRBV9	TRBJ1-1	CASSVGIGASEAFF	TGTGCCAGCAGCGTAGGTATAGGGGCGAGTGAAGCTTTCTTT
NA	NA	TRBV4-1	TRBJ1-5	CASSQTQGNQPQHF	TGCGCCAGCAGCCAAACGCAGGGCAACCAGCCCCAGCATTTT
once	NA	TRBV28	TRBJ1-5	CASSLAPNRVGNQPQHF	TGTGCCAGCAGCCTTGCCCCCAACAGGGTGGGAAATCAGCCCCAGCATTTT
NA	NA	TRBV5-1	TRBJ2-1	CASSLVAGSYNEQFF	TGCGCCAGCAGCCTCGTGGCGGGTTCCTACAATGAGCAGTTCTTC
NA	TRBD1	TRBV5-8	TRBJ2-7	CASSSFGTGQLEQYF	TGTGCCAGCAGCTCGTTCGGGACAGGGCAACTGGAGCAGTACTTC
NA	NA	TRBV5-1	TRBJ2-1	CASSPEGIVEQFF	TGCGCCAGCAGCCCAGAGGGAATAGTTGAGCAGTTCTTC
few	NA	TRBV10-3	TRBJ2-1	CAIRNGFLINEQFF	TGTGCCATCAGAAACGGTTTTCTTATAAATGAGCAGTTCTTC
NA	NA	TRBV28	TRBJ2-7	CASSFPETYEQYF	TGTGCCAGCAGTTTCCCTGAGACCTACGAGCAGTACTTC
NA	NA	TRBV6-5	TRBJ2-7	CASTEGAYPYEQYF	TGTGCCAGCACGGAAGGGGCTTACCCCTACGAGCAGTACTTC
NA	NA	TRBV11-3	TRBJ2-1	CASSGGKGYEQFF	TGTGCCAGTTCCGGAGGGAAGGGCTATGAGCAGTTCTTC
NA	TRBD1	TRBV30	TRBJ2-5	CAWSETTGLGTQYF	TGTGCCTGGAGCGAAACGACAGGGTTGGGGACCCAGTACTTC
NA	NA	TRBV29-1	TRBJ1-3	CSVTLAGNTIYF	TGCAGCGTTACCTTAGCTGGAAACACCATATATTTT
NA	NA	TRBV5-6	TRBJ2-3	CASSPTPGAGDTQYF	TGTGCCAGCAGCCCAACCCCGGGAGCCGGAGATACGCAGTATTTT